This T cell receptor (beta chain) was sequenced in a study of tumor and adjacent non-tumor tissue in lung cancer. Study-wide points: Compared with tumor, normal lung showed significantly lower TCR diversity. Top 100 clones took a larger repertoire share in normal lung.

No cell sorting was done before RNA was extracted from the tissue. The normal lung tissue was taken more than 3 cm from the tumor edge. Newly diagnosed lung cancer patients had thoracic surgery in China, August–November 2014, without prior chemotherapy. Per the germline V gene, CDR1 is MDHEN and CDR2 is SYDVKM. The CDR3 extends over 11 amino acids. As regards this clonotype: What it recognizes is unknown. A much bigger clone sits one base away, suggesting this may be a read error.

Three rounds of nested PCR, following a modified ARM-PCR protocol, produced the TCRbeta library. MiXCR, run by TCRdb on the multiplex PCR reads, gives a single entry per CDR3 protein. The data show 85,000 or so distinct CDR3 sequences, 76% seen once. The rearrangement joins TRBV28 to TRBJ1-2; no clear D gene. Sequencing was done on a sample of distant non-tumor lung tissue. The TCR was taken from a woman in her fifties or sixties with non-small cell lung cancer. The DNA for the CDR3 is TGTACCAGCAGCCGAAACTATGGCTACACCTTC. As protein: CTSSRNYGYTF.